The clone carrying this T cell receptor beta chain appeared a few times. This entry belongs to a study of blood T cells in healthy people across ages. Germline V gene lookup returns CDR1 MGHRA and CDR2 YSYEKL. V gave up 3 bases and J gave up 8 bases; unmatched junction bases: 8. There are 15 residues in the CDR3. A second PCR, run for about 6 to 11 cycles, used a sample-barcoded 5' primer plus a J-beta primer mix. TCRdb recomputed calls from the 5' RACE reads with MiXCR, one row per CDR3 protein. The sample has hundreds of thousands of distinct CDR3 sequences, around two fifths seen once. Sample: blood. The TCR originated in a man in his 60s in good health. V gene TRBV4-1 combines with J gene TRBJ2-1; 9 bases align to TRBD1. Here the CDR3 reads CASSQFPGQGDEQFF. The CDR3 nucleotides read TGCGCCAGCAGCCAGTTTCCGGGACAGGGCGATGAGCAGTTCTTC.